This T cell receptor beta chain is from a study of early T cells in non-severe SARS-CoV-2 infection (dated by TCRdb to about 2021). Describing the broader study: TCR sequencing used bulk RNA from unsorted whole blood, so alpha and beta chains could not be paired. What the study reported, not specific to this receptor: VDJdb matching was skewed toward anti-spike CD8 responses, so virus-specific expansions were likely underestimated and private and CD4 specificities were missed.

Library construction relied on 5' RACE. Sequenced on a NextSeq 500. The TCR library protocol attached unique molecular identifiers to individual cDNA molecules to correct for sequencing error and PCR bias. Sequencing covered both TCR alpha and beta chains, and within each sample the abundances of alpha and beta sequences were tightly co-correlated. Per the original workflow: V gene, J gene and CDR3 annotation of TCR sequences was performed with Decombinator V4. Expanded TCRs were defined as changing significantly between any two time points under a Poisson model with p below 0.0001. TCR abundances were normalised to the total number of TCRs sequenced per sample and expressed as counts per million. TRAV1-2 paired with TRAJ12, TRAJ20 or TRAJ33 defined MAIT TCRs, while TRAV10 paired with TRAJ18 defined iNKT TCRs. VDJdb, accessed 1 November 2021, was searched for CMV, EBV and SARS-CoV-2 annotated TCRs, excluding TCRs annotated for multiple antigens. TCRdb trimmed public reads at Q25 via fastp, called clones via MiXCR and kept in-frame beta chains. Identical CDR3 proteins give one entry, which carries the most common genes and DNA. TCRdb's processing, not the authors' own work, is the source of the V and J calls. For this sample there are roughly 30,000 distinct CDR3 sequences; 5.7% appear just once. Clones ranked in the top ten supply more than 4.5% of the sample.

This clonotype came up many times. Its antigen target is currently unknown. No base qualities exist here, and no much larger clone lies one base off it. Its CDR3 holds 15 amino acids, cysteine through phenylalanine. The sequence is cut down to CDR3 DNA, 45 bases in frame from base 1. V is cut by 1 base and J by 4 bases, and the space between the germline ends is 13 bases. CDR1 LGHDT and CDR2 YNNKEL were looked up in the germline V gene (reference sequence). The study was a case-control design nested within a healthcare worker cohort in London, UK, with weekly nasopharyngeal swab PCR tests and blood sampling. Healthcare workers were enrolled in the week of the UK lockdown, from 23 to 31 March 2020, and were followed every week for up to roughly 15 weeks.

The material sequenced was whole blood. Recombination connected TRBV3-1 to TRBJ1-2; 5 matching bases give a weak D call of TRBD1. The clonotype was recovered from an adult who was a healthcare worker with PCR-confirmed SARS-CoV-2 infection or an uninfected control (not recorded which). The CDR3: CASSQVIGASYGYTF. The DNA sequence follows: TGTGCCAGCAGCCAAGTTATTGGGGCGTCCTATGGCTACACCTTC.